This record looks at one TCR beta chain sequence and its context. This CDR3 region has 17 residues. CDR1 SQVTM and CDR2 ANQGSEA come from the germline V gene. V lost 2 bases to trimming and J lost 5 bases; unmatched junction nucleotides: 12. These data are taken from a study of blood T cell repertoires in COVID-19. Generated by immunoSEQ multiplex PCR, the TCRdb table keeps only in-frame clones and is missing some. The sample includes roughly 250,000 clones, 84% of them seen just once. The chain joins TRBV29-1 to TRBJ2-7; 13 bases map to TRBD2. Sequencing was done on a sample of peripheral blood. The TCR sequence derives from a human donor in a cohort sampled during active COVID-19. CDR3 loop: CSVEFTSGRAGGDEQYF. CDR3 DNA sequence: TGCAGCGTTGAATTCACTAGCGGGAGGGCCGGTGGGGACGAGCAGTACTTC.